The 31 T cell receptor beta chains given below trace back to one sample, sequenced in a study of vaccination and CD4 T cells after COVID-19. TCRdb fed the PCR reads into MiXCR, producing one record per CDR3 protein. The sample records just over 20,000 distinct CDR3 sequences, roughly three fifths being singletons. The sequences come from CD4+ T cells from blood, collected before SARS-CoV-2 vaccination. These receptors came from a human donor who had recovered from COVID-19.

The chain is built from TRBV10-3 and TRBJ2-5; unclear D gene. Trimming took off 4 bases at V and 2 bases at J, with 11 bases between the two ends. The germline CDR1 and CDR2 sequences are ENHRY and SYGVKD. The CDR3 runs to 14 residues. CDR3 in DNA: TGTGCCATCAGTGTTGGGCGCCTACAAGAGACCCAGTACTTC. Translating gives CAISVGRLQETQYF.

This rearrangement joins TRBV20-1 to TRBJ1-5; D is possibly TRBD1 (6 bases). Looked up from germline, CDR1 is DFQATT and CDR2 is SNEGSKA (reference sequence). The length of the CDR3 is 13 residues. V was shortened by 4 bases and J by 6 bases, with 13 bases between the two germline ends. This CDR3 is CSAIRGGAQPQHF. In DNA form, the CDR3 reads TGCAGTGCTATACGCGGGGGCGCTCAGCCCCAGCATTTT.

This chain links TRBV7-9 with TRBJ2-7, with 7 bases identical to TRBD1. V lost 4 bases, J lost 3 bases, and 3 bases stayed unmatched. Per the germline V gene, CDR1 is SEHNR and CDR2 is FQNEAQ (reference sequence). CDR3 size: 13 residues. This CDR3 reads CASSSGQLYEQYF. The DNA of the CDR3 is TGTGCCAGCAGCTCGGGACAGCTCTACGAGCAGTACTTC.

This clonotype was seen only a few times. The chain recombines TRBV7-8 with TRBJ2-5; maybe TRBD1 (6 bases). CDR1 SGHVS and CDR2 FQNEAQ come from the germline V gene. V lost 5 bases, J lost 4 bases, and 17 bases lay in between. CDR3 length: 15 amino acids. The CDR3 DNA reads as TGTGCCAGCAGCAACGGGAAAGCAGGGGCAGAGACCCAGTACTTC. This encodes CASSNGKAGAETQYF.

The CDR3 is CASSLSTWDQPQHF. The CDR3 DNA follows: TGTGCCAGCAGTTTGTCCACCTGGGATCAGCCCCAGCATTTT. This chain joins TRBV28 and TRBJ1-5, with unresolved D. V was pared by 3 bases and J by 5 bases, with 11 bases between. CDR1 and CDR2 (germline): MDHEN, SYDVKM. The CDR3 runs to 14 residues.

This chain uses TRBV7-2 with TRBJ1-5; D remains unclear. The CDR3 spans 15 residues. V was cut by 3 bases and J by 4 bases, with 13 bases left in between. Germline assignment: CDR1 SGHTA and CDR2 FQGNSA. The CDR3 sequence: CASSLDIDQNQPQHF. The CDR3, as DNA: TGTGCCAGCAGCTTGGATATCGACCAAAATCAGCCCCAGCATTTT.

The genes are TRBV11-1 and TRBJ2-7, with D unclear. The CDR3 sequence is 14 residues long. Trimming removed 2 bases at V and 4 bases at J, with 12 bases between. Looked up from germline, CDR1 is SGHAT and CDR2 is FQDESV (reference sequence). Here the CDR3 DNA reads TGTGCCAGCAGCTTAAGGTCCCCACGTTACGAGCAGTACTTC. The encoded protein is CASSLRSPRYEQYF.

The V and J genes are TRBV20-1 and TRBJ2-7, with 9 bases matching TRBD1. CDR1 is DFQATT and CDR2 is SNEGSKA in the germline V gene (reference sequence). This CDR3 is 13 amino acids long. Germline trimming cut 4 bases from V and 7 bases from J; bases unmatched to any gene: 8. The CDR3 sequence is CSAIPQGAGEQYF. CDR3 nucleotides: TGCAGTGCTATCCCACAGGGGGCGGGGGAGCAGTACTTC.

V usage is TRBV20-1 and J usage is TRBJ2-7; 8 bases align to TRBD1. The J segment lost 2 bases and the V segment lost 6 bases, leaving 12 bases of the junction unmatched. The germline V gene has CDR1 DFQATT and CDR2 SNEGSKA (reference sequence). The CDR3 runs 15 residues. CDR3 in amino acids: CSAIEGTGTTYEQYF. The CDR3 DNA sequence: TGCAGTGCGATTGAGGGGACAGGTACCACCTACGAGCAGTACTTC.

The DNA of the CDR3 is TGTGCCAGCACTAAAAGTTCCGGGACTAGCGGGCCTAATGAGCAGTTCTTC. Its protein product is CASTKSSGTSGPNEQFF. The rearrangement links TRBV6-1 to TRBJ2-1; 12 positions match TRBD2. Germline trimming cut 7 bases from V and 7 bases from J; bases unmatched to any gene: 14. Per germline, CDR1 MNHNS and CDR2 SASEGT. The CDR3 is made up of 17 amino acids.

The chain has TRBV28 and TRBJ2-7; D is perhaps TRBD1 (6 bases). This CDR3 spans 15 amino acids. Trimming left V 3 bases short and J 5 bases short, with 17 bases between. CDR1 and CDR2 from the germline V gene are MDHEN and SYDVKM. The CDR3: CASSFLRTVVDEQYF. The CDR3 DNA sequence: TGTGCCAGCAGTTTCCTCCGGACAGTCGTGGACGAGCAGTACTTC.

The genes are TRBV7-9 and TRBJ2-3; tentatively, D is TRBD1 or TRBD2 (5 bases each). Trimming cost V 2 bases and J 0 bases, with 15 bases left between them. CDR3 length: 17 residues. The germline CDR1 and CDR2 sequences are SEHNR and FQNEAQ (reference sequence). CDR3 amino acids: CASSLILDGGSTDTQYF. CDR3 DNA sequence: TGTGCCAGCAGCTTAATATTGGATGGGGGTAGCACAGATACGCAGTATTTT.

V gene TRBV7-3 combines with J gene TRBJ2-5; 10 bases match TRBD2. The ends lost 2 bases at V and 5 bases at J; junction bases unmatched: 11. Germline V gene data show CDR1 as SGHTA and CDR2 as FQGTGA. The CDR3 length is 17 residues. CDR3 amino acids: CASSLGPLAGELETQYF. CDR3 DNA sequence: TGTGCCAGCAGCTTAGGCCCTCTAGCGGGAGAGTTGGAGACCCAGTACTTC.

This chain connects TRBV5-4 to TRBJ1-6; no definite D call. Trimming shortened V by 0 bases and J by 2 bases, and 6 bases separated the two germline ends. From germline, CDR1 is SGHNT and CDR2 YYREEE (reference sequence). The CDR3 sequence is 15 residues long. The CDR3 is CASSLGIPYNSPLHF. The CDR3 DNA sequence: TGTGCCAGCAGCTTGGGGATCCCCTATAATTCACCCCTCCACTTT.

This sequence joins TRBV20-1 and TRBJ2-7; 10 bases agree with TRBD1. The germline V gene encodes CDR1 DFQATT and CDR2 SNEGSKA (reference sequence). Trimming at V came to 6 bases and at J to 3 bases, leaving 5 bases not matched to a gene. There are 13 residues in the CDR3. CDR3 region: CSAPDRGIYEQYF. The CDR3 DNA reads TGCAGTGCCCCGGACAGGGGGATCTACGAGCAGTACTTC.

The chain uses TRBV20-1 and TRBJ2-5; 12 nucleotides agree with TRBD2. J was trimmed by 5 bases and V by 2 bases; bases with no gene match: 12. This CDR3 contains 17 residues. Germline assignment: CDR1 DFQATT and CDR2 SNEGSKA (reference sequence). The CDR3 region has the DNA TGCAGTGCTAGAAGGCTAGCGGGAGGGATTAGCAGGGAGACCCAGTACTTC. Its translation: CSARRLAGGISRETQYF.

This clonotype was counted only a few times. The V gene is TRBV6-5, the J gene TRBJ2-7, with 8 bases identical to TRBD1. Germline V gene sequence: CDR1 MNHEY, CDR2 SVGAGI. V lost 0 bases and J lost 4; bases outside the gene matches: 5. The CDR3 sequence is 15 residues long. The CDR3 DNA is TGTGCCAGCAGTTACTCGTCAGGGGGCGCGTACGAGCAGTACTTC. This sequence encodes CASSYSSGGAYEQYF.

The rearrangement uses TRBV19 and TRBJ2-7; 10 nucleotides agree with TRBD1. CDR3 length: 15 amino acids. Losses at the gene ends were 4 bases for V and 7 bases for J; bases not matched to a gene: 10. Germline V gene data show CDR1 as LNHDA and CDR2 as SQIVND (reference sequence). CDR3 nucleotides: TGTGCCAGTAGTAGGGGACAGGGGCCCCAGAGGGAGCAGTACTTC. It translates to CASSRGQGPQREQYF. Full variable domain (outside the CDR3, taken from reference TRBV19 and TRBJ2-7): DGGITQSPKYLFRKEGQNVTLSCEQNLNHDAMYWYRQDPGQGLRLIYYSQIVNDFQKGDIAEGYSVSREKKESFPLTVTSAQKNPTAFYLCASSRGQGPQREQYFGPGTRLTVT.

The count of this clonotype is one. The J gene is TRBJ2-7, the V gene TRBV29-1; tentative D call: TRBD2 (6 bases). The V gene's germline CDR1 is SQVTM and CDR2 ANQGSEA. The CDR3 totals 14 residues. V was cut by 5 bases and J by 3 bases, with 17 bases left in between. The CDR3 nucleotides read TGCAGCGTTAACCATAGCGGACCTAACTACGAGCAGTACTTC. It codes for CSVNHSGPNYEQYF.

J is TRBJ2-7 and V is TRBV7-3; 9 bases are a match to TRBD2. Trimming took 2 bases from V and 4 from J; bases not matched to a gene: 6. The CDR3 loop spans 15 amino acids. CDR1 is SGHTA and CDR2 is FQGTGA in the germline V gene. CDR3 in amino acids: CASSLQAGGGYEQYF. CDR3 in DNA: TGTGCCAGCAGCTTACAAGCGGGAGGTGGTTACGAGCAGTACTTC.

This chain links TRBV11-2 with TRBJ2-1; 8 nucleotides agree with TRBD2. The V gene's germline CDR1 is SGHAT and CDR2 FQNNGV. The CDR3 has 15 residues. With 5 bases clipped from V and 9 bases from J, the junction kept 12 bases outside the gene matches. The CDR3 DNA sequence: TGTGCCAGCAGCACCAGGCCCACTAGCGGCGGTGAGCAGTTCTTC. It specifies CASSTRPTSGGEQFF.

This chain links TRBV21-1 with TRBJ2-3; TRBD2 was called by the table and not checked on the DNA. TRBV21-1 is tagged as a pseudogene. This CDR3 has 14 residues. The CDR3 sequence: CASSTEDCTDTQYF. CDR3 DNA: TGTGCCAGCAGCACCGAGGACTGCACAGATACGCAGTATTTT.

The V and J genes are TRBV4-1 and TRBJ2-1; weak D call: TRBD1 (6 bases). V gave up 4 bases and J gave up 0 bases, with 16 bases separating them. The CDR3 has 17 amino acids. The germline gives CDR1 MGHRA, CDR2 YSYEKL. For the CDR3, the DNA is TGCGCCAGCAGCCCCCGCCCGGGACAACGCTCCTACAATGAGCAGTTCTTC. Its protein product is CASSPRPGQRSYNEQFF.

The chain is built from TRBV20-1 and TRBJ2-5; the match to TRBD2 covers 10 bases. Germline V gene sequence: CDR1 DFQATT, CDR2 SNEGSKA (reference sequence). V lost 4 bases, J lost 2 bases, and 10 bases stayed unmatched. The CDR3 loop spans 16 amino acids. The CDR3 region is CSAKPQGLAKQETQYF. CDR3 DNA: TGCAGTGCTAAACCCCAGGGACTAGCGAAACAAGAGACCCAGTACTTC.

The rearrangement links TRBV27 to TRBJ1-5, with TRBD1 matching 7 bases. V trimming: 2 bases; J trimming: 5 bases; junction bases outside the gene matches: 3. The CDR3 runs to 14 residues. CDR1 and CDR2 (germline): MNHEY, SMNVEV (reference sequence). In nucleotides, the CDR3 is TGTGCCAGCAGTTTACAGGGGGTGGATCAGCCCCAGCATTTT. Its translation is CASSLQGVDQPQHF.

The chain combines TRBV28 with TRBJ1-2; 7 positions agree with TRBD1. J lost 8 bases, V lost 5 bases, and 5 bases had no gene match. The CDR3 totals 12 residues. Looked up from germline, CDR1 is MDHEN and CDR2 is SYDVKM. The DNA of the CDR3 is TGTGCCAGCAGTCAGACAGGGACGGGCTACACCTTC. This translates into CASSQTGTGYTF.

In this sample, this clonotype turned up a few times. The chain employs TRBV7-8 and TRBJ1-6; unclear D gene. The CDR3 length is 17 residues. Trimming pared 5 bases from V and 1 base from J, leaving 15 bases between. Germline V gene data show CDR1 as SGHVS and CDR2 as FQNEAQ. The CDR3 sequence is CASSPLPAVSYNSPLHF. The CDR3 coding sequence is TGTGCCAGCAGCCCGCTCCCAGCGGTGTCCTATAATTCACCCCTCCACTTT.

CDR3 in amino acids: CSATGGAGHTDTQYF. DNA of the CDR3: TGCAGTGCCACAGGTGGCGCGGGGCACACAGATACGCAGTATTTT. This chain joins TRBV20-1 and TRBJ2-3; perhaps TRBD2 as D (6 bases). Germline CDR1 reads DFQATT; CDR2 reads SNEGSKA (reference sequence). Trimming pared 6 bases from V and 2 bases from J, leaving 18 bases between. CDR3 length: 15 amino acids.

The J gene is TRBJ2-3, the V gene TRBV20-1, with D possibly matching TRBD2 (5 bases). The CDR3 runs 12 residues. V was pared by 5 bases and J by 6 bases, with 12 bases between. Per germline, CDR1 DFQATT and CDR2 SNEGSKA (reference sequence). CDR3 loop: CSAFRTGDTQYF. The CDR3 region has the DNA TGCAGTGCTTTCCGGACTGGCGATACGCAGTATTTT.

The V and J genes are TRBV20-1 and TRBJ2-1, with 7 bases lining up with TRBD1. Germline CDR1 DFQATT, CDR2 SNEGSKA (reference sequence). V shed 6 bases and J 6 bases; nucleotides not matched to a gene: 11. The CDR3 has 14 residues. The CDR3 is CSAGGLARGNEQFF. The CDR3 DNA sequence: TGCAGTGCAGGGGGCTTAGCCCGGGGCAATGAGCAGTTCTTC.

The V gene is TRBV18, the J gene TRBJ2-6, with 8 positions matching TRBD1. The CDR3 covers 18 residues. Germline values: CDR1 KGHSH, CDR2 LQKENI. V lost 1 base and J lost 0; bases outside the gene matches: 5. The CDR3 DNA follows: TGTGCCAGCTCACCACAGTGGACAGGGACCTCTGGGGCCAACGTCCTGACTTTC. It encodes CASSPQWTGTSGANVLTF.